This TCR beta chain is drawn from a study of T-cell reconstitution after alpha-beta-depleted transplantation in children (dated by TCRdb to about 2016). Background on the whole study: T-cell immune reconstitution after TCRalphabeta/CD19-depleted allogeneic hematopoietic cell transplantation in children was quantitatively tracked in the study by means of TCR repertoire profiling.

The sample's treatment or condition, from its label and the paper: allogeneic hematopoietic cell transplantation with graft depleted of TCRalphabeta T cells and CD19 B cells. The transplant recipients were children given TCRalphabeta/CD19-depleted allogeneic hematopoietic cell grafts. The germline V gene gives CDR1 as KGHDR and CDR2 as SFDVKD. Including the terminal cysteine and phenylalanine, the CDR3 comprises 16 residues. Just the 48-base CDR3 DNA is kept, in frame starting at base 1. The germline ends are 14 bases apart after V is trimmed by 4 bases and J by 0 bases. The library relied on PCR. Sequenced using an Illumina HiSeq 2500. To normalize quantification of the TCRbeta repertoire, the TCR libraries were built with molecular barcoding that relied on unique molecular identifiers. TCRdb applied fastp at Q25 and MiXCR to the public reads, then kept only in-frame beta chains. Each entry merges the rows of one CDR3 protein and shows their most common DNA and genes. Across this sample there are about 600,000 distinct CDR3 sequences, with approximately 12% seen only once. The ten largest account for 2.2% of the sample.

General conclusions and limits of the study: In some patients, high TCRbeta diversity at day 60 was attributed to recipient T cells and intrathymic progenitors that had survived conditioning. Over subsequent months, a decline in hyperexpanded clone frequencies was noted, and after one year, T-cell counts and TCRbeta diversity were mostly ascribed to newly produced T cells. The apparently early alphabetaT-cell count recovery about two months after transplant was reportedly dependent on only several hundred rapidly expanded clones derived from non-depleted graft cells.

Worth noting for this clonotype: Its antigen is still unknown. Base qualities are not at hand, and no much larger clone is one base apart.

The specimen was PBMCs, mostly from graft donor cells, collected 360 days after TCRalphabeta/CD19-depleted stem cell transplant. The receptor chain draws on TRBV24-1 and TRBJ2-5; no D gene can be assigned with confidence. This receptor was obtained from a male patient aged 5 to 17 who had a stem cell transplant for acute myeloid leukemia, so the T cells may come from the graft donor. CDR3 sequence: CATSEYSDWYQETQYF. The DNA sequence reads TGTGCCACCAGTGAGTATTCGGATTGGTACCAAGAGACCCAGTACTTC.